This T cell receptor (beta chain) was identified in a study of beta chain features in type 1 diabetes. Turning to the study itself: The patient and healthy donor groups were comparable for age, gender and cell yields. In all, 107,917,701 sorted cells from all samples were analyzed.

All of the isolated RNA was reverse transcribed, so expressed TCRB transcripts were sequenced. Mean read depth for naive, central memory and regulatory T cell samples was approximately 3.57 million reads. Measured with immunoSEQ multiplex PCR; TCRdb has only the in-frame clones, and not every one. In the table there are 150,000 to 180,000 clones, 9% to 12% of which are singletons. Overall study findings and caveats: For patients, the naive, central memory and Treg TCRB repertoires appeared more alike than for healthy donors. Patients with Type 1 diabetes showed moderately but significantly shorter TCRB CDR3s in all four CD4+ subsets.

With 2 bases removed from V and 10 bases from J, the gap between germline ends came to 9 bases. The germline CDR1 and CDR2 sequences are SGHAT and FQNNGV. This CDR3 is built from 13 residues. A word on this clone: What it binds is unknown.

The chain recombines TRBV11-2 with TRBJ1-6; D call uncertain. The receptor was isolated from a man younger than 40 with type 1 diabetes. Sequences were obtained from central memory CD4+ T cells from blood. Here the CDR3 DNA reads TGTGCCAGCAGCTTATCAGGCGCCTCACCCCTCCACTTT. This translates into CASSLSGASPLHF. Looking up the rest from reference TRBV11-2 and TRBJ1-6 gives the full variable domain: EAGVAQSPRYKIIEKRQSVAFWCNPISGHATLYWYQQILGQGPKLLIQFQNNGVVDDSQLPKDRFSAERLKGVDSTLKIQPAKLEDSAVYLCASSLSGASPLHFGNGTRLTVT.